This is a list of T cell receptor beta chains from one sample in a study of identifying expanded T cells in peripheral blood. Here immunoSEQ multiplex PCR was the method, and the copy in TCRdb shows in-frame clones only, minus some. The sample lists some 80,000 clones, roughly 89% occurring once. The sequencing sample was made of blood. The receptors come from a person between 18 and 69 years old in good health. CDR3s include the opening cysteine and the closing phenylalanine or tryptophan. A D gene is named only where the DNA matches it firmly. Expanded clones get a size class; other rows say once, few or many, or leave the size out.

v_call: TRBV5-1
cdr3_length: 16
d_call: TRBD1
clone_size: NA
j_call: TRBJ1-2
cdr3_aa: CASSLYSGQGTYGYTF
cdr3_nt: TGCGCCAGCAGCCTTTATTCGGGACAGGGTACCTATGGCTACACCTTC

v_call: TRBV10-3
cdr3_length: 15
d_call: NA
clone_size: NA
j_call: TRBJ1-3
cdr3_aa: CAISVIQGAGNTIYF
cdr3_nt: TGTGCCATCAGTGTGATACAGGGTGCAGGAAACACCATATATTTT

v_call: TRBV19
cdr3_length: 15
d_call: NA
clone_size: NA
j_call: TRBJ1-1
cdr3_aa: CASSIEAVGQERAFF
cdr3_nt: TGTGCCAGTAGTATAGAGGCAGTCGGGCAGGAGAGAGCTTTCTTT

v_call: TRBV19
cdr3_length: 15
d_call: TRBD1
clone_size: NA
j_call: TRBJ1-2
cdr3_aa: CASSIGTGDNYGYTF
cdr3_nt: TGTGCCAGTAGTATAGGGACAGGGGACAACTATGGCTACACCTTC

v_call: TRBV5-5
cdr3_length: 16
d_call: NA
clone_size: NA
j_call: TRBJ1-2
cdr3_aa: CASSPSVGRLNYGYTF
cdr3_nt: TGTGCCAGCAGCCCATCGGTGGGCAGGCTGAACTATGGCTACACCTTC

v_call: TRBV6-5
cdr3_length: 15
d_call: TRBD1
clone_size: NA
j_call: TRBJ1-2
cdr3_aa: CASRSIGGTGVGYTF
cdr3_nt: TGTGCCAGCAGATCCATAGGAGGGACAGGGGTAGGCTACACCTTC

v_call: TRBV21-1
cdr3_length: 17
d_call: NA
clone_size: NA
j_call: TRBJ1-1
cdr3_aa: CASSKGAGTGKNTEAFF
cdr3_nt: TGTGCCAGCAGCAAAGGGGCCGGGACAGGCAAGAACACTGAAGCTTTCTTT

v_call: TRBV19
cdr3_length: 15
d_call: NA
clone_size: NA
j_call: TRBJ1-2
cdr3_aa: CASSIVGSSGYGYTF
cdr3_nt: TGTGCCAGTAGTATAGTAGGCTCGAGCGGCTATGGCTACACCTTC

v_call: TRBV30
cdr3_length: 13
d_call: NA
clone_size: NA
j_call: TRBJ1-1
cdr3_aa: CAWRLSGRTEAFF
cdr3_nt: TGTGCCTGGAGACTATCTGGACGGACTGAAGCTTTCTTT

v_call: TRBV2
cdr3_length: 12
d_call: NA
clone_size: NA
j_call: TRBJ2-1
cdr3_aa: CATRTPQDEQFF
cdr3_nt: TGTGCCACAAGGACTCCCCAGGATGAGCAGTTCTTC

v_call: TRBV27
cdr3_length: 13
d_call: NA
clone_size: NA
j_call: TRBJ2-2
cdr3_aa: CASSFRRTGELFF
cdr3_nt: TGTGCCAGCAGTTTCCGACGGACCGGGGAGCTGTTTTTT

v_call: TRBV9
cdr3_length: 13
d_call: NA
clone_size: NA
j_call: TRBJ2-2
cdr3_aa: CASSVVSTGELFF
cdr3_nt: TGTGCCAGCAGCGTAGTTAGCACCGGGGAGCTGTTTTTT

v_call: TRBV9
cdr3_length: 14
d_call: NA
clone_size: NA
j_call: TRBJ2-7
cdr3_aa: CASSVEGIGAEQYF
cdr3_nt: TGTGCCAGCAGCGTAGAGGGGATCGGGGCCGAGCAGTACTTC

v_call: TRBV7-9
cdr3_length: 14
d_call: NA
clone_size: NA
j_call: TRBJ1-2
cdr3_aa: CASSLSGGFYGYTF
cdr3_nt: TGTGCCAGCAGCTTGTCGGGGGGCTTCTATGGCTACACCTTC

v_call: TRBV5-4
cdr3_length: 12
d_call: NA
clone_size: NA
j_call: TRBJ2-7
cdr3_aa: CASSRDPTQQYF
cdr3_nt: TGTGCCAGCAGCCGGGACCCCACTCAGCAGTACTTC

v_call: TRBV6-6
cdr3_length: 15
d_call: NA
clone_size: NA
j_call: TRBJ2-7
cdr3_aa: CASSYGAGGSYEQYF
cdr3_nt: TGTGCCAGCAGTTACGGGGCAGGGGGGTCCTACGAGCAGTACTTC

v_call: TRBV15
cdr3_length: 14
d_call: TRBD1
clone_size: NA
j_call: TRBJ1-1
cdr3_aa: CATGSGQMNTEAFF
cdr3_nt: TGTGCCACCGGGTCGGGACAGATGAACACTGAAGCTTTCTTT

v_call: TRBV7-9
cdr3_length: 14
d_call: NA
clone_size: NA
j_call: TRBJ2-3
cdr3_aa: CASSHPFRTDTQYF
cdr3_nt: TGTGCCAGCAGCCACCCGTTTCGTACAGATACGCAGTATTTT

v_call: TRBV2
cdr3_length: 14
d_call: TRBD1
clone_size: NA
j_call: TRBJ1-1
cdr3_aa: CASNYRGMNTEAFF
cdr3_nt: TGTGCCAGCAACTACAGGGGCATGAACACTGAAGCTTTCTTT

v_call: TRBV28
cdr3_length: 20
d_call: NA
clone_size: NA
j_call: TRBJ1-2
cdr3_aa: CASSSVLSTDAPLSNYGYTF
cdr3_nt: TGTGCCAGCAGTTCCGTTCTTTCGACAGATGCCCCTCTCTCTAACTATGGCTACACCTTC

v_call: TRBV5-5
cdr3_length: 14
d_call: TRBD1
clone_size: NA
j_call: TRBJ1-4
cdr3_aa: CASSLWTGTEKLFF
cdr3_nt: TGTGCCAGCAGCCTCTGGACAGGGACAGAAAAACTGTTTTTT

v_call: TRBV10-3
cdr3_length: 13
d_call: NA
clone_size: NA
j_call: TRBJ1-4
cdr3_aa: CAISDRPNEKLFF
cdr3_nt: TGTGCCATCAGTGACAGACCTAATGAAAAACTGTTTTTT

v_call: TRBV27
cdr3_length: 15
d_call: TRBD1
clone_size: NA
j_call: TRBJ2-7
cdr3_aa: CASSLGQGAPYEQYF
cdr3_nt: TGTGCCAGCAGTTTAGGGCAGGGGGCCCCCTACGAGCAGTACTTC

v_call: TRBV6-5
cdr3_length: 15
d_call: NA
clone_size: NA
j_call: TRBJ1-3
cdr3_aa: CASSVDYLGGNTIYF
cdr3_nt: TGTGCCAGCAGTGTTGATTATCTGGGAGGAAACACCATATATTTT

v_call: TRBV6-5
cdr3_length: 13
d_call: NA
clone_size: NA
j_call: TRBJ1-4
cdr3_aa: CASSYQMAEKLFF
cdr3_nt: TGTGCCAGCAGTTACCAAATGGCTGAAAAACTGTTTTTT

v_call: TRBV7-9
cdr3_length: 15
d_call: TRBD1
clone_size: NA
j_call: TRBJ2-1
cdr3_aa: CASSLAQGARNEQFF
cdr3_nt: TGTGCCAGCAGCTTAGCTCAGGGGGCGCGGAATGAGCAGTTCTTC

v_call: TRBV30
cdr3_length: 14
d_call: TRBD1
clone_size: NA
j_call: TRBJ1-5
cdr3_aa: CAWSLTGRNQPQHF
cdr3_nt: TGTGCCTGGAGTTTGACAGGGAGAAATCAGCCCCAGCATTTT

v_call: TRBV6-5
cdr3_length: 15
d_call: NA
clone_size: NA
j_call: TRBJ1-2
cdr3_aa: CASSYFDRSQGGYTF
cdr3_nt: TGTGCCAGCAGTTACTTCGACAGAAGTCAGGGAGGCTACACCTTC

v_call: TRBV4-1
cdr3_length: 16
d_call: NA
clone_size: NA
j_call: TRBJ2-1
cdr3_aa: CASSQDDQPSYNEQFF
cdr3_nt: TGCGCCAGCAGCCAAGATGATCAGCCCTCCTACAATGAGCAGTTCTTC

v_call: TRBV6-1
cdr3_length: 14
d_call: TRBD2
clone_size: NA
j_call: TRBJ2-1
cdr3_aa: CASNPSGSYNEQFF
cdr3_nt: TGTGCCAGCAATCCTAGCGGCTCCTACAATGAGCAGTTCTTC

v_call: TRBV5-1
cdr3_length: 15
d_call: NA
clone_size: NA
j_call: TRBJ1-6
cdr3_aa: CASSEASSYNSPLHF
cdr3_nt: TGCGCCAGCAGCGAAGCCAGCTCCTATAATTCACCCCTCCACTTT

v_call: TRBV7-9
cdr3_length: 15
d_call: TRBD1
clone_size: once
j_call: TRBJ2-7
cdr3_aa: CASSPAGTGVYEQYF
cdr3_nt: TGTGCCAGCAGCCCCGCGGGGACAGGGGTCTACGAGCAGTACTTC

v_call: TRBV5-1
cdr3_length: 14
d_call: NA
clone_size: NA
j_call: TRBJ1-1
cdr3_aa: CASRAGRGGTEAFF
cdr3_nt: TGCGCCAGCAGGGCCGGACGGGGAGGAACTGAAGCTTTCTTT

v_call: TRBV4-2
cdr3_length: 15
d_call: TRBD1
clone_size: NA
j_call: TRBJ1-1
cdr3_aa: CASSPRDSRDTEAFF
cdr3_nt: TGTGCCAGCAGCCCTAGGGACAGTCGGGACACTGAAGCTTTCTTT

v_call: TRBV4-3
cdr3_length: 15
d_call: NA
clone_size: once
j_call: TRBJ1-1
cdr3_aa: CASSQATGYDTEAFF
cdr3_nt: TGCGCCAGCAGCCAAGCCACAGGGTACGACACTGAAGCTTTCTTT

v_call: TRBV5-1
cdr3_length: 18
d_call: NA
clone_size: NA
j_call: TRBJ2-6
cdr3_aa: CASSSYGTAYSGANVLTF
cdr3_nt: TGCGCCAGCAGCTCATACGGGACTGCGTACTCTGGGGCCAACGTCCTGACTTTC

v_call: TRBV10-2
cdr3_length: 13
d_call: NA
clone_size: NA
j_call: TRBJ1-1
cdr3_aa: CASSAGVFTEAFF
cdr3_nt: TGCGCCAGCAGTGCTGGGGTATTCACTGAAGCTTTCTTT

v_call: TRBV5-6
cdr3_length: 12
d_call: TRBD2
clone_size: NA
j_call: TRBJ2-1
cdr3_aa: CASSFRLAPQFF
cdr3_nt: TGTGCCAGCAGCTTTCGACTAGCCCCGCAGTTCTTC

v_call: TRBV5-5
cdr3_length: 15
d_call: NA
clone_size: once
j_call: TRBJ1-6
cdr3_aa: CASLGGGFSNSPLHF
cdr3_nt: TGTGCCAGCCTGGGTGGGGGATTTTCTAATTCACCCCTCCACTTT

v_call: TRBV9
cdr3_length: 13
d_call: NA
clone_size: NA
j_call: TRBJ1-1
cdr3_aa: CASSDAGFGEAFF
cdr3_nt: TGTGCCAGCAGCGATGCAGGGTTTGGTGAAGCTTTCTTT

v_call: TRBV7-8
cdr3_length: 17
d_call: NA
clone_size: NA
j_call: TRBJ1-4
cdr3_aa: CASSSHAPRYINEKLFF
cdr3_nt: TGTGCCAGCAGCTCCCACGCTCCTCGTTACATTAATGAAAAACTGTTTTTT

v_call: TRBV19
cdr3_length: 14
d_call: NA
clone_size: NA
j_call: TRBJ1-3
cdr3_aa: CASSQGLAGNTIYF
cdr3_nt: TGTGCCAGTAGCCAGGGTCTCGCTGGAAACACCATATATTTT

v_call: TRBV6-1
cdr3_length: 20
d_call: NA
clone_size: NA
j_call: TRBJ2-7
cdr3_aa: CASSERPGSWAGKGSYEQYF
cdr3_nt: TGTGCCAGCAGTGAAAGACCGGGATCCTGGGCGGGAAAGGGCTCCTACGAGCAGTACTTC

v_call: TRBV7-2
cdr3_length: 16
d_call: NA
clone_size: NA
j_call: TRBJ2-3
cdr3_aa: CASSWVATSGHSTQYF
cdr3_nt: TGTGCCAGCAGCTGGGTCGCTACCTCTGGACACAGTACGCAGTATTTT

v_call: TRBV29-1
cdr3_length: 15
d_call: NA
clone_size: NA
j_call: TRBJ1-1
cdr3_aa: CSAGKKVREDTEAFF
cdr3_nt: TGCAGCGCTGGCAAGAAGGTCAGGGAGGACACTGAAGCTTTCTTT

v_call: TRBV18
cdr3_length: 16
d_call: NA
clone_size: NA
j_call: TRBJ2-2
cdr3_aa: CASSLTGGSNTGELFF
cdr3_nt: TGTGCCAGCTCCCTCACCGGCGGGTCGAACACCGGGGAGCTGTTTTTT

v_call: TRBV6-1
cdr3_length: 12
d_call: NA
clone_size: once
j_call: TRBJ1-1
cdr3_aa: CASSEIGTEAFF
cdr3_nt: TGTGCCAGCAGTGAAATCGGCACTGAAGCTTTCTTT

v_call: TRBV2
cdr3_length: 14
d_call: NA
clone_size: NA
j_call: TRBJ1-2
cdr3_aa: CASKARLLRPGYTF
cdr3_nt: TGTGCCAGCAAAGCGAGACTATTAAGGCCTGGCTACACCTTC

v_call: TRBV29-1
cdr3_length: 14
d_call: NA
clone_size: NA
j_call: TRBJ1-2
cdr3_aa: CSVEPRLADYGYTF
cdr3_nt: TGCAGCGTTGAACCCCGACTAGCAGACTATGGCTACACCTTC

v_call: TRBV7-3
cdr3_length: 13
d_call: NA
clone_size: NA
j_call: TRBJ1-1
cdr3_aa: CASSPQGRTEAFF
cdr3_nt: TGTGCCAGCAGCCCGCAGGGACGGACTGAAGCTTTCTTT

v_call: TRBV11-2
cdr3_length: 12
d_call: NA
clone_size: NA
j_call: TRBJ2-7
cdr3_aa: CASSSGPYEQYF
cdr3_nt: TGTGCCAGCAGCTCAGGACCCTACGAGCAGTACTTC

v_call: TRBV29-1
cdr3_length: 13
d_call: NA
clone_size: NA
j_call: TRBJ2-7
cdr3_aa: CSVEDQSSYEQYF
cdr3_nt: TGCAGCGTTGAAGACCAAAGCTCCTACGAGCAGTACTTC

v_call: TRBV27
cdr3_length: 13
d_call: NA
clone_size: few
j_call: TRBJ2-7
cdr3_aa: CASSFGASYEQYF
cdr3_nt: TGTGCCAGCAGTTTTGGAGCTTCCTACGAGCAGTACTTC